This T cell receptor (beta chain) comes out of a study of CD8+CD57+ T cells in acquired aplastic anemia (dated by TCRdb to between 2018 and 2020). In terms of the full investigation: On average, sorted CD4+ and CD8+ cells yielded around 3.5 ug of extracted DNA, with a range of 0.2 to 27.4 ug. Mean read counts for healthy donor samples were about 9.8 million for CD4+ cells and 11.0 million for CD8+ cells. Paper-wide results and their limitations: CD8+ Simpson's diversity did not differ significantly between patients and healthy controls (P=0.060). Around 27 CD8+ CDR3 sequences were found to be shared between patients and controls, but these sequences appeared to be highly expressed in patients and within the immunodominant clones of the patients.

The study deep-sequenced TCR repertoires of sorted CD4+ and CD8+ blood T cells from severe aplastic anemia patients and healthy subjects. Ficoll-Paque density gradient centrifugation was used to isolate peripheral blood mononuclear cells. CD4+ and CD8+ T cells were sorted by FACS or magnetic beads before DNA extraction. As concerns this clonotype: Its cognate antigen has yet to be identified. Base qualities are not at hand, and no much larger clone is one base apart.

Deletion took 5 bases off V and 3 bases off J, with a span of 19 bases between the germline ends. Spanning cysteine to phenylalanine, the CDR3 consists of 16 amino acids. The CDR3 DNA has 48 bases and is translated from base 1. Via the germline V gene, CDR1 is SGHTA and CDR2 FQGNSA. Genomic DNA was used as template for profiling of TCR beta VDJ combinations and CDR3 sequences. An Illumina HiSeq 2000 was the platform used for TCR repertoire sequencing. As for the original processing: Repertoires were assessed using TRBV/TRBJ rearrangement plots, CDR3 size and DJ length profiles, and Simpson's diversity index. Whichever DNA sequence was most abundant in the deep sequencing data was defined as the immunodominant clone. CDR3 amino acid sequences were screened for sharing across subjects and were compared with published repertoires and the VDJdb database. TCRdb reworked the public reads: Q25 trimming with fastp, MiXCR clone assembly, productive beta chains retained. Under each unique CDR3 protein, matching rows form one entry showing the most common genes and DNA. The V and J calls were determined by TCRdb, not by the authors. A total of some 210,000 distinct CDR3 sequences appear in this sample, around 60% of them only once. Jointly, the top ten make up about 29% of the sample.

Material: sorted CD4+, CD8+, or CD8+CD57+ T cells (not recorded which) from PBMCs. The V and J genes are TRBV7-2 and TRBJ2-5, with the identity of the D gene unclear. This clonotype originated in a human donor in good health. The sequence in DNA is TGTGCCAGCAGCCCAAACCCTGACCTGGTGAAAGAGACCCAGTACTTC. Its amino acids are CASSPNPDLVKETQYF.